This T cell receptor beta chain was sequenced in a study of T cell responses to AZD1222 COVID-19 vaccine. The protocol was immunoSEQ multiplex PCR, while the TCRdb copy is restricted to in-frame clones and leaves out a portion. The sample consists of some 130,000 clones, about nine tenths of them appearing once. Germline CDR1 SGHRS, CDR2 YFSETQ. V was clipped by 6 bases and J by 8 bases; unmatched bases: 9. This CDR3 comprises 14 residues. This TCR derives from an adult in good health. This specimen consisted of peripheral blood, obtained on day 0 of AZD1222 vaccination. V gene TRBV5-1 combines with J gene TRBJ1-4; 8 nucleotides agree with TRBD1. The CDR3 region has the DNA TGCGCCAGCACCCAGACAGGGGTTGACGAAAAACTGTTTTTT. It yields the protein CASTQTGVDEKLFF.